This TCR beta chain derives from a study of T cells in localized non-small cell lung cancer. Trimming pared 1 base from V and 8 bases from J, leaving 6 bases between. The length of the CDR3 is 12 residues. Germline-derived CDR1 and CDR2 are LNHDA and SQIVND (reference sequence). The data were produced by immunoSEQ multiplex PCR, yet TCRdb's version contains in-frame clones alone and is incomplete. Of fewer than 950 clones listed, 15% to 20% are singletons. Findings and caveats of the study: The highest T cell clonality was in uninvolved adjacent lung, above tumor. Prolonged overall survival went with higher T cell density in the blood. Adjacent lung was found to contain a median about 62 of the top 100 tumor clones.

About this clone: Its antigen remains unidentified.

The chain is built from TRBV19 and TRBJ1-5; D call uncertain. The TCR was taken from an older female donor with stage II squamous cell lung carcinoma. The sequenced sample was normal lung tissue next to the tumor, obtained before any cancer treatment. In nucleotides, the CDR3 is TGTGCCAGTAGTATAGGGGGAGAGCCCCAGCATTTT. As protein: CASSIGGEPQHF. Variable domain in full (rest from reference TRBV19 and TRBJ1-5): DGGITQSPKYLFRKEGQNVTLSCEQNLNHDAMYWYRQDPGQGLRLIYYSQIVNDFQKGDIAEGYSVSREKKESFPLTVTSAQKNPTAFYLCASSIGGEPQHFGDGTRLSIL.